These 14 T cell receptor beta chains were sequenced from one sample in a study of CXCR3-negative and CXCR3-positive naive CD8 T cells. UMI labels and 5' RACE were used to prepare the TRB cDNA libraries. TCRdb reprocessed the 5' RACE reads and stores each CDR3 protein as one record, lacking DNA. This listing includes about 130,000 distinct CDR3 sequences. The sequenced material came from naive CXCR3- CD8+ T cells from blood. Subset of the sample: CD45RO-CCR7+CD27+CD95- naive CD8+ T cells lacking CXCR3 (TNR3-). The receptors derive from a human donor in good health. Some clones in this sample may be carry-over from other donors' samples.

The chain joins TRBV7-8 to TRBJ2-7; TCRdb's D gene call, TRBD2, goes unchecked for lack of DNA. Germline V gene sequence: CDR1 SGHVS, CDR2 FQNEAQ. This CDR3 has 15 amino acids. The chain's CDR3 is CASSLEGWASYEQYF.

The chain joins TRBV7-9 to TRBJ2-3; the D call from TCRdb, TRBD2, cannot be confirmed without DNA. The germline CDR1 and CDR2 sequences are SEHNR and FQNEAQ (reference sequence). The CDR3 runs to 17 residues. CDR3 sequence reads: CASSLEERGIPTDTQYF. The full variable domain, with the rest looked up from reference TRBV7-9 and TRBJ2-3, is DTGVSQNPRHKITKRGQNVTFRCDPISEHNRLYWYRQTLGQGPEFLTYFQNEAQLEKSRLLSDRFSAERPKGSFSTLEIQRTEQGDSAMYLCASSLEERGIPTDTQYFGPGTRLTVL.

CDR3 region: CASREAGGAYEQYF. The rearrangement uses TRBV27 and TRBJ2-7; TCRdb proposes TRBD2, but this gene call is untestable without DNA. This CDR3 spans 14 amino acids. Germline CDR1 MNHEY, CDR2 SMNVEV (reference sequence).

The CDR3 sequence is CASSLTSGIPNNEQFF. The chain links TRBV7-9 to TRBJ2-1; the TCRdb D gene call, TRBD1, has no DNA to confirm it. The CDR3 is 16 amino acids. Germline CDR1 is SEHNR and CDR2 is FQNEAQ (reference sequence).

The chain is built from TRBV28 and TRBJ1-2. The CDR3 has 11 residues. Germline-derived CDR1 and CDR2 are MDHEN and SYDVKM. This CDR3 is CASSDGYGYTF.

The chain is built from TRBV4-2 and TRBJ1-3; checking the TCRdb D call of TRBD1 is not possible without DNA. This CDR3 contains 15 residues. CDR1 and CDR2 from the germline V gene are LGHNA and YNFKEQ. The CDR3 is CASRGDRLSGNTIYF.

V is TRBV9 and J is TRBJ2-2; TCRdb outputs TRBD1, but without DNA this stays unchecked. CDR3 size: 14 residues. CDR1 SGDLS and CDR2 YYNGEE come from the germline V gene. CDR3 protein: CASRTGAETGELFF.

The chain's CDR3 is CAISSTGSYEQYF. The chain has TRBV10-3 and TRBJ2-7; TCRdb's D gene call, TRBD1, goes unchecked for lack of DNA. Germline CDR1 ENHRY, CDR2 SYGVKD. The CDR3 covers 13 residues.

The chain combines TRBV12-3 or TRBV12-4 with TRBJ2-7; the TCRdb call, TRBD2, lacks DNA for checking. This CDR3 region has 18 residues. The CDR3 loop is CASSFPSSGGLSSYEQYF.

The CDR3 sequence: CASSPTEWGSYEQYF. The chain is built from TRBV12-3 or TRBV12-4 and TRBJ2-7; TCRdb proposes TRBD1, but this gene call is untestable without DNA. This CDR3 contains 15 residues.

The chain uses TRBV29-1 and TRBJ2-1; TCRdb lists TRBD2, though no DNA is available to test this call. Looked up from germline, CDR1 is SQVTM and CDR2 is ANQGSEA. The CDR3 extends over 14 amino acids. The CDR3 sequence: CSATGLAGVNEQFF.

V gene TRBV27 combines with J gene TRBJ2-7; TCRdb's assignment of TRBD1 cannot be checked, as there is no DNA. Per the germline V gene, CDR1 is MNHEY and CDR2 is SMNVEV (reference sequence). The CDR3 totals 15 residues. CDR3 sequence reads: CASSWAGEPSYEQYF.

The rearrangement links TRBV19 to TRBJ2-5; TCRdb reports TRBD2, a call that lacks DNA to check it against. The CDR3 covers 15 residues. Germline loops: CDR1 LNHDA, CDR2 SQIVND (reference sequence). The CDR3 is CASKRSGRHQETQYF.

The rearrangement uses TRBV11-2 and TRBJ1-1. In germline, CDR1 is SGHAT, CDR2 FQNNGV. CDR3 length: 14 amino acids. CDR3 residues: CASSLWDMNTEAFF.